What follows are 24 T cell receptor beta chains derived from one specimen sequenced in a study of shared clonotypes between healthy human individuals. Data came from immunoSEQ multiplex PCR; TCRdb stores just in-frame clones and leaves some out. There are over a million clones in the sample; about 84% occur only once, and under 0.65% lies in the top ten. Sequenced input: memory CD4+ T cells from PBMCs. Subset specified: CD45RA-negative fraction. The source is a man between 18 and 35 years old in good health. Some clones in this sample may be carry-over from other donors' samples.

V and J are TRBV19 and TRBJ1-4; 11 nucleotides line up with TRBD1. The V and J ends lost 6 bases and 8 bases, in that order; junction bases with no gene match: 8. CDR1 LNHDA and CDR2 SQIVND come from the germline V gene (reference sequence). The CDR3 length is 15 residues. Here the CDR3 reads CASSQRGQGAEKLFF. As DNA, the CDR3 is TGTGCCAGTAGCCAACGAGGACAGGGGGCGGAAAAACTGTTTTTT.

The chain joins TRBV7-3 to TRBJ2-7; TRBD2 matches 10 bases. Germline-derived CDR1 and CDR2 are SGHTA and FQGTGA. V lost 5 bases and J lost 2; bases outside the gene matches: 9. This CDR3 spans 16 amino acids. The CDR3 DNA reads TGTGCCAGCAGCCCCGGACTAGCGGAGGCCGCCTACGAGCAGTACTTC. Its protein product is CASSPGLAEAAYEQYF.

This rearrangement joins TRBV7-3 to TRBJ2-3; 11 bases map to TRBD2. CDR3 length: 15 amino acids. The trim removed 5 bases at V and 6 bases at J, leaving 7 bases unmatched. In germline, CDR1 is SGHTA, CDR2 FQGTGA. Written as DNA, the CDR3 is TGTGCCAGCAGCCTACTAGCGGGAGATTGGGATACGCAGTATTTT. It is translated as CASSLLAGDWDTQYF. Together with reference TRBV7-3 and TRBJ2-3, the CDR3 gives the full variable domain: GAGVSQTPSNKVTEKGKYVELRCDPISGHTALYWYRQSLGQGPEFLIYFQGTGAADDSGLPNDRFFAVRPEGSVSTLKIQRTERGDSAVYLCASSLLAGDWDTQYFGPGTRLTVL.

This chain joins TRBV5-1 and TRBJ2-7, with 16 bases that match TRBD2. Germline lookup yields CDR1 SGHRS and CDR2 YFSETQ. Unmatched junction bases numbered 4, after V lost 4 bases and J lost 0 bases. This CDR3 spans 17 amino acids. CDR3 loop: CASSAGTSGRASYEQYF. The CDR3 DNA sequence: TGCGCCAGCAGCGCGGGGACTAGCGGGAGGGCCTCCTACGAGCAGTACTTC.

For this clone: The same CDR3 can be traced to other DNA sequences in this sample. The chain has TRBV7-9 and TRBJ1-4; a possible D gene is TRBD1 (5 bases). The CDR3 runs 14 residues. Trimming cost V 0 bases and J 8 bases, with 10 bases left between them. CDR1 SEHNR and CDR2 FQNEAQ come from the germline V gene (reference sequence). The CDR3 here is CASSLAGAGEKLFF. The DNA of the CDR3 is TGTGCCAGCAGCTTAGCTGGGGCTGGGGAAAAACTGTTTTTT.

V gene TRBV27 combines with J gene TRBJ1-2; TRBD1 agrees at 7 bases. The CDR3 length is 16 residues. Germline CDR1 MNHEY, CDR2 SMNVEV (reference sequence). V dropped 4 bases and J dropped 5; count of bases not matched to a gene: 13. The CDR3 nucleotides are TGTGCCAGCAGTTCCAGACCAAGACAGGGTTGGTATGGCTACACCTTC. Amino acids: CASSSRPRQGWYGYTF.

This chain uses TRBV27 with TRBJ1-1; D possibly corresponds to TRBD1 (6 bases). Germline values: CDR1 MNHEY, CDR2 SMNVEV (reference sequence). The CDR3 spans 14 residues. V was clipped by 0 bases and J by 10 bases, with 15 bases between them. DNA for the CDR3: TGTGCCAGCAGTTTATCGAGTAGAAACAGGGTAGCTTTCTTT. Translated, it gives CASSLSSRNRVAFF.

This clone showed up just once. A much larger clone differs by one base, so this may be a read error. This specimen includes other DNA sequences encoding the same CDR3. The gene calls are TRBV5-1 and TRBJ2-2; D unresolved. This CDR3 has 14 amino acids. Trimming took 0 bases from V and 1 from J, leaving 4 bases between them. From germline, CDR1 is SGHRS and CDR2 YFSETQ. The CDR3 DNA is TGCGCCAGCAGCTTGGCCGGGAACACCGGGGAGCTGTTTTTT. Protein product: CASSLAGNTGELFF.

The V gene is TRBV9, the J gene TRBJ2-2; 10 nucleotides agree with TRBD2. The J segment lost 3 bases and the V segment lost 3 bases, leaving 5 bases of the junction unmatched. The CDR3 covers 16 residues. Germline V lookup: CDR1 SGDLS, CDR2 YYNGEE. DNA of the CDR3: TGTGCCAGCAGCGCGACTAGCGGGTTCTACACCGGGGAGCTGTTTTTT. Protein: CASSATSGFYTGELFF.

In regard to this clone: Other DNA variants within this sample encode the same CDR3. V and J are TRBV29-1 and TRBJ2-7, with D unclear. The V end lost 2 bases, the J end lost 3 bases, and 5 bases lay between the germline ends. Germline loops: CDR1 SQVTM, CDR2 ANQGSEA. CDR3 length equals 11 residues. CDR3 sequence reads: CSVENGYEQYF. CDR3 nucleotides: TGCAGCGTTGAAAATGGCTACGAGCAGTACTTC.

V and J are TRBV19 and TRBJ2-1; D remains unclear. Germline V gene sequence: CDR1 LNHDA, CDR2 SQIVND (reference sequence). Trimming removed 3 bases from V and 10 bases from J, with 10 bases in between. The length of the CDR3 is 12 residues. The chain's CDR3 is CASSIASGEQFF. In nucleotides, the CDR3 is TGTGCCAGTAGTATTGCGAGTGGGGAGCAGTTCTTC.

The chain links TRBV11-3 to TRBJ2-2; TRBD2 is a possible D gene (5 bases). CDR1 SGHNT and CDR2 YENEEA come from the germline V gene. The CDR3 extends over 15 amino acids. V gave up 5 bases and J gave up 7 bases, with 17 bases separating them. CDR3 bases: TGTGCCAGCAGCCCAGGCTCACTAGGGAGCGGGGAGCTGTTTTTT. It is translated as CASSPGSLGSGELFF. Complete variable domain (other parts from reference TRBV11-3 and TRBJ2-2): EAGVVQSPRYKIIEKKQPVAFWCNPISGHNTLYWYLQNLGQGPELLIRYENEEAVDDSQLPKDRFSAERLKGVDSTLKIQPAELGDSAVYLCASSPGSLGSGELFFGEGSRLTVL.

A remark on this clone: At the DNA level, this CDR3 is encoded by other sequences in the same sample as well. This sequence joins TRBV30 and TRBJ2-5; TRBD1 aligns across 9 bases. The CDR3 is 15 amino acids. Germline V gene sequence: CDR1 GTSNPN, CDR2 SVGIG (reference sequence). The J segment lost 1 base and the V segment lost 3 bases, leaving 6 bases of the junction unmatched. The CDR3 DNA is TGTGCCTGGAGCGGGGGACAGGGCGCCCAAGAGACCCAGTACTTC. Encoded protein: CAWSGGQGAQETQYF.

The chain has TRBV6-1 and TRBJ1-2, with D hard to call. CDR3 length: 12 amino acids. Germline lookup yields CDR1 MNHNS and CDR2 SASEGT. V was clipped by 10 bases and J by 4 bases, with 13 bases between them. This chain's CDR3 is CATSLRRYGYTF. CDR3 in DNA: TGTGCCACCTCACTCCGCCGCTATGGCTACACCTTC.

The V and J genes are TRBV19 and TRBJ1-1, with no clear D. The CDR3 is made up of 14 amino acids. With 3 bases removed from V and 4 bases from J, the gap between germline ends came to 12 bases. Germline V gene sequence: CDR1 LNHDA, CDR2 SQIVND (reference sequence). The CDR3 coding sequence is TGTGCCAGTAGTATCGGGATCATAGCCACTGAAGCTTTCTTT. Encoded protein: CASSIGIIATEAFF.

V gene TRBV6-6 combines with J gene TRBJ2-4; 8 nucleotides agree with TRBD2. Germline V gives CDR1 MNHNY, CDR2 SVGAGI (reference sequence). Unmatched junction bases numbered 6, after V lost 2 bases and J lost 6 bases. This CDR3 spans 15 amino acids. CDR3 nucleotides: TGTGCCAGCAGTTACGGGCTAGCGGGTCCAAACATTCAGTACTTC. Amino acid sequence: CASSYGLAGPNIQYF.

V is TRBV1 and J is TRBJ1-2. TRBV1 is shown as a pseudogene. CDR3 size: 15 residues. The CDR3 is CTSSQGSVAHYGYTF. The DNA for the CDR3 is TGCACCAGCAGCCAAGGTAGTGTGGCCCACTATGGCTACACCTTC.

With regard to this clone: The junction and the germline gene differ at one end; a read error may be behind it. The V call is TRBV25-1, the J call TRBJ2-7; 8 nucleotides align to TRBD1. This CDR3 is built from 15 residues. Germline values: CDR1 MGHDK, CDR2 SYGVNS. The CDR3 loop reads CASREFQGASYEQYF. In nucleotides, the CDR3 is TGTGCCAGCAGAGAATTTCAGGGGGCCTCCTACGAGCAGTACTTC.

The chain is built from TRBV2 and TRBJ2-3; D possibly corresponds to TRBD1 (6 bases). V was pared by 1 base and J by 4 bases, with 9 bases between. The CDR3 length is 14 residues. Germline values: CDR1 SNHLY, CDR2 FYNNEI. In DNA, the CDR3 is TGTGCCAGCAGTGAAGTTACAGGGTCAGATACGCAGTATTTT. Protein: CASSEVTGSDTQYF.

CDR3 nucleotide sequence: TGTGCCAGCAGTCGGACGGGGATAGATGGCTACACCTTC. Translated: CASSRTGIDGYTF. The chain employs TRBV6-4 and TRBJ1-2; D is ambiguous. This CDR3 contains 13 residues. V dropped 5 bases and J dropped 6 bases, with 13 bases sitting between them. Per the germline V gene, CDR1 is MRHNA and CDR2 is SNTAGT.

The chain recombines TRBV9 with TRBJ2-1; a possible D gene is TRBD2 (6 bases). The V gene's germline CDR1 is SGDLS and CDR2 YYNGEE. Trimming shortened V by 3 bases and J by 8 bases, and 15 bases separated the two germline ends. This CDR3 has 14 amino acids. The CDR3 loop reads CASSAQGLLDEQFF. The CDR3 bases are TGTGCCAGCAGCGCCCAGGGACTCCTGGATGAGCAGTTCTTC.

This rearrangement joins TRBV29-1 to TRBJ2-1, with TRBD2 matching 12 bases. Looked up from germline, CDR1 is SQVTM and CDR2 is ANQGSEA. After removal of 7 bases from V and 5 bases from J, the junction contained 15 bases not matched to a gene. The CDR3 has 17 amino acids. The CDR3 region is CSGGGLMTSGSDNEQFF. Here the CDR3 DNA reads TGCAGCGGGGGTGGATTAATGACTAGCGGGAGCGACAATGAGCAGTTCTTC.

This chain connects TRBV28 to TRBJ2-7; weak D call: TRBD2 (5 bases). The CDR3 totals 15 residues. The germline CDR1 and CDR2 sequences are MDHEN and SYDVKM. Trimming took off 5 bases at V and 3 bases at J, with 17 bases between the two ends. CDR3 sequence reads: CASSPLSRLLYEQYF. The CDR3 coding sequence is TGTGCCAGCAGTCCTTTGTCCCGACTACTCTACGAGCAGTACTTC.

Comment on this clone: Just one base apart from a much larger clone, this may be a read error. The sample contains more than one DNA sequence encoding this CDR3. The chain links TRBV2 to TRBJ1-3; D is unresolved. The CDR3 covers 12 residues. The V end lost 6 bases, the J end lost 0 bases, and 3 bases lay between the germline ends. Germline CDR1 SNHLY, CDR2 FYNNEI. CDR3 DNA: TGTGCCAGCAGAGACTCTGGAAACACCATATATTTT. The encoded protein is CASRDSGNTIYF.